The TCR beta chain under discussion was sequenced for a study of T-cell memory formation after mild COVID-19. Study overall: TCR clusters were mostly confined to one donor each. Study conclusions and caveats: Whether second-wave clones peaking at day 37 were SARS-CoV-2 specific went unconfirmed. Clones that contracted from day 15 to 85 had balanced CD4/CD8; later expanders were CD4+ biased.

CDR3 length: 13 amino acids. Deletions cut 3 bases from V and 2 bases from J, with 8 bases between. MiXCR, run by TCRdb on the 5' RACE reads, gives a single entry per CDR3 protein. Among around 200,000 distinct CDR3 sequences, roughly 18% were seen once, and the ten largest hold under 4.5%. On this clonotype: Its antigen is unknown.

Sequenced input: PBMCs or a T cell subset sorted from them (not recorded which). This clonotype was sampled from a man younger than 35 who had mild COVID-19 (a few samples of this study predate the infection). Cell type and time point are not known. This chain connects TRBV12-3 or TRBV12-4 to TRBJ2-7; D tentatively fits TRBD1 or TRBD2 (5 bases each). The DNA for the CDR3 is TGTGCCAGCAGTTTGCGAGGGGCCTACGAGCAGTACTTC. Translating it yields CASSLRGAYEQYF.